One sample yielded the 9 T cell receptor beta chains listed below, sequenced in a study of OX40 agonist ivuxolimab in advanced cancers. Some clones are missing from TCRdb's copy, which holds only in-frame ones; the method was immunoSEQ multiplex PCR. The sample holds around 64,000 clones, 80% to 85% seen once. The starting material was CD4+ or CD8+ T cells sorted from blood, obtained in a trial of the OX40 agonist ivuxolimab. These receptors all stem from an adult with an advanced solid tumor such as melanoma, head and neck, liver or kidney cancer.

CDR3 protein: CASRGMLGSGNTIYF. The CDR3 bases are TGTGCCAGCAGAGGCATGTTAGGCTCTGGAAACACCATATATTTT. The chain carries TRBV7-2 and TRBJ1-3; no firm D call. The CDR3 is made up of 15 amino acids. Germline V CDR1 and CDR2: SGHTA, FQGNSA. The V end was cut by 6 bases, the J end by 0 bases, with 12 bases between.

The chain has TRBV4-2 and TRBJ1-1, with D perhaps matching TRBD1 (5 bases). Trimming pared 3 bases from V and 5 bases from J, leaving 22 bases between. Per the germline V gene, CDR1 is LGHNA and CDR2 is YNFKEQ. CDR3 length: 17 amino acids. CDR3 sequence (DNA): TGTGCCAGCAGCCATTCTTCTATGGGGAGGGAGGGGACTGAAGCTTTCTTT. It codes for CASSHSSMGREGTEAFF.

This chain uses TRBV2 with TRBJ2-1, with 9 bases matching TRBD1. The germline V gene encodes CDR1 SNHLY and CDR2 FYNNEI. V trimming: 3 bases; J trimming: 10 bases; junction bases outside the gene matches: 4. The CDR3 contains 13 residues. The CDR3 sequence is CASSEGQGQEQFF. CDR3 nucleotide sequence: TGTGCCAGCAGTGAGGGACAGGGTCAAGAGCAGTTCTTC.

The chain joins TRBV27 to TRBJ2-7, with TRBD1 matching over 8 bases. The CDR3 is 13 residues long. The germline V gene encodes CDR1 MNHEY and CDR2 SMNVEV (reference sequence). The ends lost 4 bases at V and 5 bases at J; junction bases unmatched: 4. The CDR3 spells CASSYQGANEQYF. Written as DNA, the CDR3 is TGTGCCAGCAGTTATCAGGGGGCTAACGAGCAGTACTTC.

The V gene is TRBV19, the J gene TRBJ1-6; possible D gene TRBD1, 5 bases. The CDR3 has 13 amino acids. The V and J ends lost 10 bases and 8 bases respectively, with 15 bases between them. The germline V gene has CDR1 LNHDA and CDR2 SQIVND (reference sequence). The CDR3 DNA is TGTGCCACAAACCGGGACGATTATTCACCCCTCCACTTT. Residues: CATNRDDYSPLHF.

The table lists this clone with a few counts. This sequence joins TRBV9 and TRBJ2-3; 7 nucleotides align to TRBD2. The J segment lost 0 bases and the V segment lost 4 bases, leaving 5 bases of the junction unmatched. CDR3 length: 15 residues. Germline V gene data show CDR1 as SGDLS and CDR2 as YYNGEE. This CDR3 is CASSWSGGSTDTQYF. The CDR3, as DNA: TGTGCCAGCAGCTGGTCGGGAGGAAGCACAGATACGCAGTATTTT.

This clone was found a few times. The J gene is TRBJ1-1, the V gene TRBV2; the D is unclear. CDR1 SNHLY and CDR2 FYNNEI come from the germline V gene. V was clipped by 8 bases and J by 5 bases, with 18 bases between them. CDR3 length: 14 residues. The CDR3 DNA is TGTGCCAGCCGTACCGACGGTTTGGGGACTGAAGCTTTCTTT. Its protein product is CASRTDGLGTEAFF.

The chain joins TRBV7-9 to TRBJ2-2; D uncertain. This CDR3 spans 15 amino acids. V lost 0 bases to trimming and J lost 5 bases, with 10 bases between them. CDR1 and CDR2 from the germline V gene are SEHNR and FQNEAQ (reference sequence). CDR3 sequence reads: CASSLAAYPTGELFF. The CDR3 region has the DNA TGTGCCAGCAGCTTAGCCGCCTACCCAACCGGGGAGCTGTTTTTT. The complete variable domain, with remaining parts taken from reference TRBV7-9 and TRBJ2-2, reads DTGVSQNPRHKITKRGQNVTFRCDPISEHNRLYWYRQTLGQGPEFLTYFQNEAQLEKSRLLSDRFSAERPKGSFSTLEIQRTEQGDSAMYLCASSLAAYPTGELFFGEGSRLTVL.

The J gene is TRBJ2-5, the V gene TRBV2; perhaps D is TRBD1 or TRBD2 (7 bases each). The CDR3 consists of 14 residues. V gave up 2 bases and J gave up 5 bases, with 12 bases separating them. Germline V gives CDR1 SNHLY, CDR2 FYNNEI. Here the CDR3 reads CASSERQGGETQYF. The CDR3 DNA reads TGTGCCAGCAGTGAAAGACAGGGAGGGGAGACCCAGTACTTC.